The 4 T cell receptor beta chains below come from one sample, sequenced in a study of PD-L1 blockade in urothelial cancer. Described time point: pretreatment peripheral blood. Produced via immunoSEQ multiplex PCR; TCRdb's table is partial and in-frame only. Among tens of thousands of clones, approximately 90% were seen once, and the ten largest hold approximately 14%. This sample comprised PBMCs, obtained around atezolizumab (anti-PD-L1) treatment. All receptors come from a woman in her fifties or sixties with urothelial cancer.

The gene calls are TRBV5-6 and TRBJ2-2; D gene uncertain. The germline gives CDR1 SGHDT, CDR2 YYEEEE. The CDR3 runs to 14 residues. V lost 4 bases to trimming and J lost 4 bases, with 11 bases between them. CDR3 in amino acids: CASSRPPGTGELFF. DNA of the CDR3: TGTGCCAGCAGCCGGCCCCCAGGCACCGGGGAGCTGTTTTTT.

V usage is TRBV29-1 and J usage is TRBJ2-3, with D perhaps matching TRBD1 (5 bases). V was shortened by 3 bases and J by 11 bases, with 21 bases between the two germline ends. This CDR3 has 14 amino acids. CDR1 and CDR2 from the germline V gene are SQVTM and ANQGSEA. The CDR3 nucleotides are TGCAGCGTTGATGAGCGCCGCGCCCGCAGGGAGCAGTATTTT. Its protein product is CSVDERRARREQYF.

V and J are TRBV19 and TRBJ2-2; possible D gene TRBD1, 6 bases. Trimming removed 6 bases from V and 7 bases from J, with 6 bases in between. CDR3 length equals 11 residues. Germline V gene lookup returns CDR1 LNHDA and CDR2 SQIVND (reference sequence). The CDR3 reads CASRDSGELFF. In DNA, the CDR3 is TGTGCCAGTAGGGACAGCGGGGAGCTGTTTTTT.

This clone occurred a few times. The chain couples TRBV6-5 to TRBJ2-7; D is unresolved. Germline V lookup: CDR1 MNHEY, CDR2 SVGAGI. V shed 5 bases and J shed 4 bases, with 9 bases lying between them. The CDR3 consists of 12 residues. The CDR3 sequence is CASSRVGYEQYF. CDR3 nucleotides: TGTGCCAGCAGTCGGGTTGGGTACGAGCAGTACTTC.